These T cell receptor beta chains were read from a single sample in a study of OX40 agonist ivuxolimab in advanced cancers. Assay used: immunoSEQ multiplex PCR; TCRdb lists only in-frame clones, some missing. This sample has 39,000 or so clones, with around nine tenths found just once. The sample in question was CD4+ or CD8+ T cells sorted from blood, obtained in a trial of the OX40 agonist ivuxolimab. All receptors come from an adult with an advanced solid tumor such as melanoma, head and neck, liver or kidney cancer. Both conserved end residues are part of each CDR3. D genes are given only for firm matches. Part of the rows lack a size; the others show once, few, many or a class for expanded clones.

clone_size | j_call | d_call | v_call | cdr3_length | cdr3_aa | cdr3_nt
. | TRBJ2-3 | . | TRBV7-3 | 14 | CASSPGTYTDTQYF | TGTGCCAGCAGCCCCGGGACATACACAGATACGCAGTATTTT
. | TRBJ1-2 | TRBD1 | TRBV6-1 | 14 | CASRDRGRGYGYTF | TGTGCCAGCAGAGACAGGGGGCGAGGCTATGGCTACACCTTC
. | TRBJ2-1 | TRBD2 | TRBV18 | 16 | CASSGGTSGAYNEQFF | TGTGCCAGCTCAGGCGGGACTAGCGGGGCCTACAATGAGCAGTTCTTC
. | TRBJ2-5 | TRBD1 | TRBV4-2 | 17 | CASSQWGTGGSQETQYF | TGTGCCAGCAGCCAATGGGGGACAGGGGGCTCCCAAGAGACCCAGTACTTC
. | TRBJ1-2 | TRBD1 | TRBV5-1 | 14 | CASSRQGEGYGYTF | TGCGCCAGCAGCCGTCAGGGGGAGGGCTATGGCTACACCTTC
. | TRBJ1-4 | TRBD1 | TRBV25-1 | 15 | CASSARGLANEKLFF | TGTGCCAGCAGTGCGAGGGGGCTCGCTAATGAAAAACTGTTTTTT
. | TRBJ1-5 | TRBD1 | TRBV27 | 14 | CASSTRQGQRPQHF | TGTGCCAGCAGTACTCGACAGGGCCAAAGGCCCCAGCATTTT
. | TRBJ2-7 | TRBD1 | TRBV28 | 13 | CATEDRVTYEQYF | TGTGCCACCGAGGACAGGGTGACCTACGAGCAGTACTTC
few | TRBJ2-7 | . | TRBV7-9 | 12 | CASSHLGGEQYF | TGTGCCAGCAGCCACCTAGGGGGGGAGCAGTACTTC
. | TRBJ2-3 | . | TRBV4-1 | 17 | CASSQSGQTISTDTQYF | TGCGCCAGCAGCCAGAGTGGACAGACGATTAGCACAGATACGCAGTATTTT
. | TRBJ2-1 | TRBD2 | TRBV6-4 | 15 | CASSPLAGGWNEQFF | TGTGCCAGCAGTCCACTAGCGGGGGGGTGGAATGAGCAGTTCTTC
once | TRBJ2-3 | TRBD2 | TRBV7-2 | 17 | CASSQTSGRASGDTQYF | TGTGCCAGCAGCCAGACTAGCGGGAGGGCCTCGGGAGATACGCAGTATTTT
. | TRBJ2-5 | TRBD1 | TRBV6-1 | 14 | CASQSGTAEETQYF | TGTGCCAGTCAGTCCGGGACAGCCGAAGAGACCCAGTACTTC
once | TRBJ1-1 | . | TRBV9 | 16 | CASSPQGGASNTEAFF | TGTGCCAGCAGCCCCCAAGGGGGGGCTTCCAACACTGAAGCTTTCTTT
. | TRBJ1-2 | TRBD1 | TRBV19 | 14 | CASSPGQGADGYTF | TGTGCCAGTAGTCCCGGACAGGGGGCTGACGGCTACACCTTC
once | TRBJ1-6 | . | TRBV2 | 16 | CASSEWWPSYNSPLHF | TGTGCCAGCAGTGAGTGGTGGCCCTCCTATAATTCACCCCTCCACTTT
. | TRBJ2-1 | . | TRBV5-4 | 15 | CASSPRGNSYNEQFF | TGTGCCAGCAGCCCCCGCGGAAACTCCTACAATGAGCAGTTCTTC
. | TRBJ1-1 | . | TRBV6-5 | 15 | CASSPGYKGDTEAFF | TGTGCCAGCAGCCCAGGGTACAAGGGGGACACTGAAGCTTTCTTT
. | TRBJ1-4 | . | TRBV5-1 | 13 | CASSFREGEKLFF | TGCGCCAGCAGCTTTCGGGAAGGTGAAAAACTGTTTTTT
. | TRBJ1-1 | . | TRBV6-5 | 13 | CASTKEGSTEAFF | TGTGCCAGCACCAAGGAGGGGAGCACTGAAGCTTTCTTT
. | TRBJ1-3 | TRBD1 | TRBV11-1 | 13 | CASSPGQRNTIYF | TGTGCCAGCAGTCCGGGACAGCGAAACACCATATATTTT
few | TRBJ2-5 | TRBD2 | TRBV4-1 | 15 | CASRLSGGAMETQYF | TGCGCCTCTCGGCTGTCGGGGGGGGCTATGGAGACCCAGTACTTC
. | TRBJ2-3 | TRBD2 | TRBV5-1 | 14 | CASGLAAGTDTQYF | TGCGCCAGCGGACTAGCGGCGGGGACAGATACGCAGTATTTT
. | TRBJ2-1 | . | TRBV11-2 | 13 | CAVIRGALNEQFF | TGTGCCGTCATACGGGGGGCCCTAAATGAGCAGTTCTTC
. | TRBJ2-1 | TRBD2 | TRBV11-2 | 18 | CASSPYLEREGRGNEQFF | TGTGCCAGCAGCCCTTATCTTGAGCGGGAGGGCCGGGGGAATGAGCAGTTCTTC
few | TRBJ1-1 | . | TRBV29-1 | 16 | CSVEGESSSLNTEAFF | TGCAGCGTTGAAGGCGAGAGCAGCAGCCTGAACACTGAAGCTTTCTTT
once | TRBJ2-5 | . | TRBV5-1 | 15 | CASSLAATSQETQYF | TGCGCCAGCAGCTTGGCCGCGACAAGCCAAGAGACCCAGTACTTC